These T cell receptor beta chains were read from a single sample in a study of early T cells in non-severe SARS-CoV-2 infection. TCRdb passed the 5' RACE reads through MiXCR, listing each CDR3 protein once. The sample has around 68,000 distinct CDR3 sequences; around 13% are singletons. The source material was whole blood, sampled at baseline. The receptors derive from an adult who was a healthcare worker with PCR-confirmed SARS-CoV-2 infection or an uninfected control (not recorded which). Each CDR3 is given with its conserved first and last residue. A D gene is named only where the DNA matches it firmly. The size entry is marked missing in some rows and otherwise reads once, few, many or a size class.

d_call clone_size j_call v_call cdr3_nt cdr3_aa
- - TRBJ2-3 TRBV12-2 TGTGCAAGTCGCTTCCTGGACAGAAGCACAGATACGCAGTATTTT CASRFLDRSTDTQYF
- - TRBJ2-1 TRBV29-1 TGCAGCGTTTTGAGTGGGACTCACAATGAGCAGTTCTTC CSVLSGTHNEQFF
TRBD1 once TRBJ1-2 TRBV5-1 TGCGCCAGCAGCGTAACAGGGGTTACCTATGGCTACACCTTC CASSVTGVTYGYTF
- few TRBJ2-3 TRBV12-3/TRBV12-4 TGTGCCAGCAGTTTAACAGCGGAGTCCACATATACGCAGTATTTT CASSLTAESTYTQYF
TRBD1 many TRBJ2-5 TRBV6-7 TGTGCCAGCAGCAAGGGACAGCTCATCGAGACCCAGTACTTC CASSKGQLIETQYF
TRBD2 few TRBJ2-5 TRBV5-4 TGTGCCAGCAGCTTGGAGCCGGGACTAGCTGGAGAGACCCAGTACTTC CASSLEPGLAGETQYF
TRBD2 - TRBJ2-7 TRBV28 TGTGCCAGCGTCTATGAGCGGGAGGGCGACGAGCAGTACTTC CASVYEREGDEQYF
- - TRBJ1-1 TRBV6-6 TGTGCCAGCAGCTTTCCCGGGACCCACAACACTGAAGCTTTCTTT CASSFPGTHNTEAFF
- few TRBJ1-1 TRBV29-1 TGCAGCGTATCGACAGCGATGAACACTGAAGCTTTCTTT CSVSTAMNTEAFF
- - TRBJ2-5 TRBV7-9 TGTGCCAGCAGCTCACCAGGGAGTCAAGAGACCCAGTACTTC CASSSPGSQETQYF
- few TRBJ1-5 TRBV11-2 TGTGCCAGCAGCTTAACAGGGAGTTGGCCCCAGCATTTT CASSLTGSWPQHF
TRBD1 - TRBJ2-7 TRBV6-2/TRBV6-3 TGTGCCAGCAGACGGGACAGCTCCTACGAGCAGTACTTC CASRRDSSYEQYF
- few TRBJ2-5 TRBV7-8 TGTGCCAGCAGCTTAGTGGACCCACCGGGAGAGACCCAGTACTTC CASSLVDPPGETQYF
- - TRBJ2-7 TRBV9 TGTGCCAGCAGCCGCTCGGACAGAAGGACCTACGAGCAGTACTTC CASSRSDRRTYEQYF
- many TRBJ2-7 TRBV24-1 TGTGCCACCAGTGATTTGTTGGTCGGCGAGCAGTACTTC CATSDLLVGEQYF
- - TRBJ1-6 TRBV20-1 TGCAGTGCTAGTGACTCGGGGAGAGGTAATTCACCCCTCCACTTT CSASDSGRGNSPLHF
TRBD1 - TRBJ1-1 TRBV7-8 TGTGCCAGCAGTTCACCCCACAGGGGAGGCCTCAACACTGAAGCTTTCTTT CASSSPHRGGLNTEAFF
TRBD2 few TRBJ2-2 TRBV20-1 TGCAGTGCCCTAGCGGGAGGGCCGTACACCGGGGAGCTGTTTTTT CSALAGGPYTGELFF
TRBD2 few TRBJ2-2 TRBV28 TGTGCCAGCAGTCCCCCGACTGGGACTAGCGGGAGGAGTACCGGGGAGCTGTTTTTT CASSPPTGTSGRSTGELFF